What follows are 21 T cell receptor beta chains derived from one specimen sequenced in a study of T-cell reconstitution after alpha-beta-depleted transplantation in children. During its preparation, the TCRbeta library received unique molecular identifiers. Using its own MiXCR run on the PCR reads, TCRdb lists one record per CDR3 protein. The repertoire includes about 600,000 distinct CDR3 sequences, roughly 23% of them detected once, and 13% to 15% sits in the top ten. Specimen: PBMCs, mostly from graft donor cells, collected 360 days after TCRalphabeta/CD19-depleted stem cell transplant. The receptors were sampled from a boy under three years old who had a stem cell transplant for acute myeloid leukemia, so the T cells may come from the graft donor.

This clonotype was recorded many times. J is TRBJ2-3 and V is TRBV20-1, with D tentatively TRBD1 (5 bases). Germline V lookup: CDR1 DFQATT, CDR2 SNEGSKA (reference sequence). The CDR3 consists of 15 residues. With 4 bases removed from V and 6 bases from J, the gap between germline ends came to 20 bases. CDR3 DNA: TGCAGTGCTACAGAACCAGGGCCAGCTTTGGATACGCAGTATTTT. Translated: CSATEPGPALDTQYF.

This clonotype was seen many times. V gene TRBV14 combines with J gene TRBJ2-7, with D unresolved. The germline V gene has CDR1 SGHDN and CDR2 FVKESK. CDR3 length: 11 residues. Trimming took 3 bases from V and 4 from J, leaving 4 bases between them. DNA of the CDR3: TGTGCCAGCAGCCATGATTACGAGCAGTACTTC. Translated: CASSHDYEQYF.

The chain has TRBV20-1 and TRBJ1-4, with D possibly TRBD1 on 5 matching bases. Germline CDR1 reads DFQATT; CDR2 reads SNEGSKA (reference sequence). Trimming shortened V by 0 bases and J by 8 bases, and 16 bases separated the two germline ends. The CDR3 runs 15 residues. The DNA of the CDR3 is TGCAGTGCTAGAGATGGGAGGGGTTATTGGGAAAAACTGTTTTTT. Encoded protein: CSARDGRGYWEKLFF.

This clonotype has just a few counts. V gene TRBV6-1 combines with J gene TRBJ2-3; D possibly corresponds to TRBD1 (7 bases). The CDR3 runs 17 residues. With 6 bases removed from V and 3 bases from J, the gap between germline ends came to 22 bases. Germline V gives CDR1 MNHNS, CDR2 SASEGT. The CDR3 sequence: CASRQVFGGGLTDTQYF. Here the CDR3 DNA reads TGTGCCAGCAGGCAGGTGTTTGGAGGGGGCCTTACAGATACGCAGTATTTT.

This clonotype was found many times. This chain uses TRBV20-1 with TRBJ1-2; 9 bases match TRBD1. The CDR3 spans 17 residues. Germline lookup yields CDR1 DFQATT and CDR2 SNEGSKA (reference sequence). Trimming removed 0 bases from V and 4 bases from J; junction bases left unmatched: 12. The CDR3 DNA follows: TGCAGTGCTAGAGATAGCGGCACAGGGGGCGGCCCCTATGGCTACACCTTC. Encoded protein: CSARDSGTGGGPYGYTF.

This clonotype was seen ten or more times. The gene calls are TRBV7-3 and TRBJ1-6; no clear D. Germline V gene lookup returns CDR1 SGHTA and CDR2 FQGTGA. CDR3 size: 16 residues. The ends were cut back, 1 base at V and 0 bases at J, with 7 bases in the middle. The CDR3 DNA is TGTGCCAGCAGCTTAAGGGGAGTCTCCTATAATTCACCCCTCCACTTT. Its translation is CASSLRGVSYNSPLHF.

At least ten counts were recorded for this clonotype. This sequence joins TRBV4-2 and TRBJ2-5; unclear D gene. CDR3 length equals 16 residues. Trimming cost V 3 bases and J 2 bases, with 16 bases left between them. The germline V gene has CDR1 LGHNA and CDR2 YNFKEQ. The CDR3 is CASSHLAGDSQETQYF. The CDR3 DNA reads TGTGCCAGCAGCCACCTCGCCGGAGACTCGCAAGAGACCCAGTACTTC.

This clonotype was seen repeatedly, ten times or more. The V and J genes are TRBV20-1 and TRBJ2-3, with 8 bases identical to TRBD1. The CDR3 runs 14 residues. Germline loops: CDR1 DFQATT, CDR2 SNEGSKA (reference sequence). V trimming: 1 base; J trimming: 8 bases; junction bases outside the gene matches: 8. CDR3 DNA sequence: TGCAGTGCTAGAGTGACAGGGGACCGGGGTACGCAGTATTTT. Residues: CSARVTGDRGTQYF.

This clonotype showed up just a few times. The CDR3 here is CASSFDRANYGYTF. The DNA of the CDR3 is TGTGCCAGCAGTTTCGACAGGGCGAACTATGGCTACACCTTC. The V gene is TRBV12-3 or TRBV12-4, the J gene TRBJ1-2; TRBD1 agrees at 7 bases. V dropped 3 bases and J dropped 2; count of bases not matched to a gene: 3. The CDR3 is made up of 14 amino acids.

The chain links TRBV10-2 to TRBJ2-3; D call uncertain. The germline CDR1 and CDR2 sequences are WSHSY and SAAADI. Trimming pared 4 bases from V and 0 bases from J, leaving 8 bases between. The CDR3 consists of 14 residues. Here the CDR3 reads CASSVPGSTDTQYF. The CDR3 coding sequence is TGCGCCAGCAGTGTCCCTGGGAGCACAGATACGCAGTATTTT.

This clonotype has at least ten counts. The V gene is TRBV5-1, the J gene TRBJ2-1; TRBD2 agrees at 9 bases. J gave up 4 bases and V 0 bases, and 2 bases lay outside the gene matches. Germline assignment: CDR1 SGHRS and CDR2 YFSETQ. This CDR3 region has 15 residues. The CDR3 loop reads CASSLGLAVYNEQFF. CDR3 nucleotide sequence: TGCGCCAGCAGCTTGGGACTAGCGGTATACAATGAGCAGTTCTTC.

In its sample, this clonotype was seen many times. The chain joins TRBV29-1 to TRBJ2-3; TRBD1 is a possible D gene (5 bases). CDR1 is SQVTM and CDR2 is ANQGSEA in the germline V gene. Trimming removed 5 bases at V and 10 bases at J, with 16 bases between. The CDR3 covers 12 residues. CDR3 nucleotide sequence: TGCAGCGTTACAGGAAGAGCGCTGCCGCAGTATTTT. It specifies CSVTGRALPQYF.

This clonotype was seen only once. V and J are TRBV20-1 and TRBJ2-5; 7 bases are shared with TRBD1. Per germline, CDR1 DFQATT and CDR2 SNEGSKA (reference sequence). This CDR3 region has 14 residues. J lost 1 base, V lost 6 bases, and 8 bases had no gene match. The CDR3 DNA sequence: TGCAGTGCGACACTAAGGACAGGCCAAGAGACCCAGTACTTC. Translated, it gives CSATLRTGQETQYF.

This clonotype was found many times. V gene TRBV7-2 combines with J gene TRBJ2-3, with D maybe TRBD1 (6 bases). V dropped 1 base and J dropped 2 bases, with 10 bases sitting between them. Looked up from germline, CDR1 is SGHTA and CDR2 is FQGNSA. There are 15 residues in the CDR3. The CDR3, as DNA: TGTGCCAGCAGCTTAGTTAGGGGGAACACAGATACGCAGTATTTT. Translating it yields CASSLVRGNTDTQYF.

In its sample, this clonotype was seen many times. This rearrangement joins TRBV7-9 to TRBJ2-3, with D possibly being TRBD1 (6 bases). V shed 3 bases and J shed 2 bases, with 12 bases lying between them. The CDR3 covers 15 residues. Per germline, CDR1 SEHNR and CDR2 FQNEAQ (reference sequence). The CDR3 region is CASSFGQTDTDTQYF. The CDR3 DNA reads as TGTGCCAGCAGCTTTGGACAGACCGACACAGATACGCAGTATTTT. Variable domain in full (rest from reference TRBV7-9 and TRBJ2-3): DTGVSQNPRHKITKRGQNVTFRCDPISEHNRLYWYRQTLGQGPEFLTYFQNEAQLEKSRLLSDRFSAERPKGSFSTLEIQRTEQGDSAMYLCASSFGQTDTDTQYFGPGTRLTVL.

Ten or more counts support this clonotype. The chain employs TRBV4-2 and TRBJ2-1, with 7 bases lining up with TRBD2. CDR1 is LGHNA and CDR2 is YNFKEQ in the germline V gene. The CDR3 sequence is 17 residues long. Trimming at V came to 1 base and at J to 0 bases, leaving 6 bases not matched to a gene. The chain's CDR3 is CASSQGGGGSSYNEQFF. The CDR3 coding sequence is TGTGCCAGCAGCCAAGGTGGGGGGGGGAGCTCCTACAATGAGCAGTTCTTC.

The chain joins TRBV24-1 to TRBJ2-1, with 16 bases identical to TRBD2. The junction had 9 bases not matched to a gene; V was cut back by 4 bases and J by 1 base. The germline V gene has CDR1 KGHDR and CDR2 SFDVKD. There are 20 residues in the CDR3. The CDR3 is CATSDPGLAGGQESYNEQFF. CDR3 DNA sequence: TGTGCCACCAGTGACCCGGGACTAGCGGGGGGGCAAGAGTCCTACAATGAGCAGTTCTTC.

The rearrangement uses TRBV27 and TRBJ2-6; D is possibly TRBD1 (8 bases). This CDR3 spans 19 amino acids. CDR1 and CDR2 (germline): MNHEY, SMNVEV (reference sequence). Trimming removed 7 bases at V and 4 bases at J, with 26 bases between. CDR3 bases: TGTGCCAGCAAGCCCCGGGTGGGGACAGGACTAGGAGGGGCCAACGTCCTGACTTTC. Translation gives CASKPRVGTGLGGANVLTF.

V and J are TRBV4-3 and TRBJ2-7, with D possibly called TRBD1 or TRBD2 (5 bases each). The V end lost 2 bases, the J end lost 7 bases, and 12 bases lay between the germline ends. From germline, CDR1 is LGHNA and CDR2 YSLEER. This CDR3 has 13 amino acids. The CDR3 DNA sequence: TGCGCCAGCAGCCAACGAGGGGTGGGGGAGCAGTACTTC. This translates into CASSQRGVGEQYF.

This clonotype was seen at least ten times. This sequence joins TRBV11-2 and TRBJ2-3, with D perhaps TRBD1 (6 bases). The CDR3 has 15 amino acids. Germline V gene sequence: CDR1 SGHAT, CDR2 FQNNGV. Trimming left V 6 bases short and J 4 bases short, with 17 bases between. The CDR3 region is CASSEPGKGADTQYF. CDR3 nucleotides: TGTGCCAGCAGTGAGCCGGGGAAGGGGGCAGATACGCAGTATTTT.

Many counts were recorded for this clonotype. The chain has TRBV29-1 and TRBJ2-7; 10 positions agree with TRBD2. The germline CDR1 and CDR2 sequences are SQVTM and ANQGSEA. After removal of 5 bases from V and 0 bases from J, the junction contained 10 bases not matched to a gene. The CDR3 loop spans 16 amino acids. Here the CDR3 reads CSVHSTSGDYSYEQYF. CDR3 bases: TGCAGCGTTCATTCCACTAGCGGGGACTACTCCTACGAGCAGTACTTC.